This T cell receptor (beta chain) was observed in a study of identical twins. For this clonotype: Its antigen is currently unknown.

With 0 bases removed from V and 5 bases from J, the gap between germline ends came to 12 bases. This CDR3 spans 16 amino acids. Germline V gene lookup returns CDR1 SGHRS and CDR2 YFSETQ. Study results and limitations: Zero-insertion analyses might be partly confounded by invariant T cells like MAIT and iNKT. Beta clonotypes that were abundant in cord blood contained fewer insertions, a pattern absent from memory repertoires.

A universal primer site came from template switching; cDNA carried unique molecular identifiers. TCRdb recomputed calls from the 5' RACE reads with MiXCR, one row per CDR3 protein. In the table there are some 260,000 distinct CDR3 sequences, about 14% of which are singletons. This rearrangement joins TRBV5-1 to TRBJ1-6, with a weak D call TRBD1 (5 bases). The material sequenced was memory (CD45RO+) T cells sorted from blood. The TCR originated in a woman aged 18-29 years in good health. The CDR3 DNA reads as TGCGCCAGCAGCTTGGGTGGAGGGGTGGATAATTCACCCCTCCACTTT. The encoded protein is CASSLGGGVDNSPLHF.